This is a list of T cell receptor beta chains from one sample in a study of CD8+ T cells in alopecia areata. TCRdb keeps only in-frame clones here, not all; method: immunoSEQ multiplex PCR. In the table there are 150,000 or so clones, around 57% of which are singletons. The material sequenced was CD4+ T cells sorted from blood. These TCRs come from a human donor in good health. The CDR3 runs from the conserved cysteine through the conserved F or W. The D gene is left open where the match is weak. Size is stated for part of the rows, as once, few or many counts, or as a class when the clone is expanded.

V gene: TRBV29-1
D gene: TRBD1
clone size: -
J gene: TRBJ2-7
CDR3 DNA: TGCAGCGTGGACCCAACAGGGGGTGGACTCGAGCAGTACTTC
CDR3 protein: CSVDPTGGGLEQYF

V gene: TRBV19
D gene: TRBD2
clone size: few
J gene: TRBJ2-3
CDR3 DNA: TGTGCCAGTAGGAGTAGCGGGACCACAGATACGCAGTATTTT
CDR3 protein: CASRSSGTTDTQYF

V gene: TRBV7-8
D gene: -
clone size: -
J gene: TRBJ2-3
CDR3 DNA: TGTGCCAGCAGCCGTGGGGACTCTGGCACAGATACGCAGTATTTT
CDR3 protein: CASSRGDSGTDTQYF

V gene: TRBV5-6
D gene: -
clone size: -
J gene: TRBJ2-4
CDR3 DNA: TGTGCCAGCAGCTTAGGGCGGATTCTAGCCAAAAACATTCAGTACTTC
CDR3 protein: CASSLGRILAKNIQYF

V gene: TRBV7-3
D gene: -
clone size: -
J gene: TRBJ2-4
CDR3 DNA: TGTGCCAGCAGCTTCTTACGTGCGCAGTACTTC
CDR3 protein: CASSFLRAQYF

V gene: TRBV19
D gene: TRBD2
clone size: few
J gene: TRBJ2-1
CDR3 DNA: TGTGCCAGTAGACCCTGGACGAGCGGGAGCCACAATGAGCAGTTCTTC
CDR3 protein: CASRPWTSGSHNEQFF

V gene: TRBV30
D gene: -
clone size: -
J gene: TRBJ1-3
CDR3 DNA: TGTGCCTGGAGTACAGGGTCCTTTATCCCTGGAAACACCATATATTTT
CDR3 protein: CAWSTGSFIPGNTIYF

V gene: TRBV5-1
D gene: TRBD2
clone size: -
J gene: TRBJ2-3
CDR3 DNA: TGCGCCAGCAGCTTGGGAGGACTAGCGGGAACTCGAGATACGCAGTATTTT
CDR3 protein: CASSLGGLAGTRDTQYF

V gene: TRBV29-1
D gene: -
clone size: once
J gene: TRBJ2-5
CDR3 DNA: TGCAGCGTTGATCCCGGTCAGATGACCCAGTACTTC
CDR3 protein: CSVDPGQMTQYF

V gene: TRBV7-9
D gene: TRBD1
clone size: -
J gene: TRBJ2-5
CDR3 DNA: TGTGCCAGCAGCTTAGGGGACAGACTTCCAGAGACCCAGTACTTC
CDR3 protein: CASSLGDRLPETQYF

V gene: TRBV4-1
D gene: -
clone size: few
J gene: TRBJ1-2
CDR3 DNA: TGCGCCAGCAGCCAAGCCCCTGCGGACCGGGGCGGCTACACCTTC
CDR3 protein: CASSQAPADRGGYTF

V gene: TRBV5-6
D gene: -
clone size: -
J gene: TRBJ1-2
CDR3 DNA: TGTGCCAGCAGCTTGGTAGCAGACTATGGCTACACCTTC
CDR3 protein: CASSLVADYGYTF

V gene: TRBV12-5
D gene: -
clone size: few
J gene: TRBJ2-3
CDR3 DNA: TGTGCTAGTGGTTTGGGAGTCACAGATACGCAGTATTTT
CDR3 protein: CASGLGVTDTQYF

V gene: TRBV5-1
D gene: -
clone size: -
J gene: TRBJ1-5
CDR3 DNA: TGCGCCAGCAGTATTTCAGGGGGCAATCAGCCCCAGCATTTT
CDR3 protein: CASSISGGNQPQHF

V gene: TRBV6-1
D gene: -
clone size: -
J gene: TRBJ2-7
CDR3 DNA: TGTGCCAGCAGTGAAAGGGGGGGGATACGCTCCTACGAGCAGTACTTC
CDR3 protein: CASSERGGIRSYEQYF

V gene: TRBV7-9
D gene: TRBD1
clone size: few
J gene: TRBJ2-2
CDR3 DNA: TGTGCCAGCAGCCTGGGACAGGGGCGGACCGGGGAGCTGTTTTTT
CDR3 protein: CASSLGQGRTGELFF

V gene: TRBV6-6
D gene: -
clone size: -
J gene: TRBJ1-1
CDR3 DNA: TGTGCTTCAGCCATGAACACTGAAGCTTTCTTT
CDR3 protein: CASAMNTEAFF

V gene: TRBV18
D gene: -
clone size: -
J gene: TRBJ2-6
CDR3 DNA: TGTGCCAGCTCACATCAGGGCCCTGGGGCCAACGTCCTGACTTTC
CDR3 protein: CASSHQGPGANVLTF

V gene: TRBV7-2
D gene: -
clone size: -
J gene: TRBJ1-2
CDR3 DNA: TGTGCCGCGAATAGGGACTTTCGGCTTGGCTACACCTTC
CDR3 protein: CAANRDFRLGYTF

V gene: TRBV29-1
D gene: TRBD2
clone size: -
J gene: TRBJ2-1
CDR3 DNA: TGCAGCGCCCGCCGGCTAGCGGTTAACAATGAGCAGTTCTTC
CDR3 protein: CSARRLAVNNEQFF

V gene: TRBV6-1
D gene: -
clone size: few
J gene: TRBJ1-1
CDR3 DNA: TGTGCCAGCAGCCCAGGAACTCAGAGGACTGAAGCTTTCTTT
CDR3 protein: CASSPGTQRTEAFF

V gene: TRBV7-9
D gene: -
clone size: -
J gene: TRBJ1-1
CDR3 DNA: TGTGCCAGCGGAACCAGTGGGCGTAACACTGAAGCTTTCTTT
CDR3 protein: CASGTSGRNTEAFF

V gene: TRBV7-2
D gene: TRBD2
clone size: few
J gene: TRBJ2-5
CDR3 DNA: TGTGCCAGCAGCTTAGTTACAGGACTAGCACAAGAGACCCAGTACTTC
CDR3 protein: CASSLVTGLAQETQYF

V gene: TRBV30
D gene: -
clone size: few
J gene: TRBJ2-7
CDR3 DNA: TGTGCCTGGGGTTCCGGGGCTACAGAGCAGTACTTC
CDR3 protein: CAWGSGATEQYF

V gene: TRBV5-1
D gene: -
clone size: -
J gene: TRBJ2-6
CDR3 DNA: TGCGCCAGCAGCTTAGGTGGTACTGGGGCCAACGTCCTGACTTTC
CDR3 protein: CASSLGGTGANVLTF

V gene: TRBV30
D gene: -
clone size: few
J gene: TRBJ1-1
CDR3 DNA: TGTGCCTCGGACAGAGGGACTGAAGCTTTCTTT
CDR3 protein: CASDRGTEAFF

V gene: TRBV25-1
D gene: TRBD2
clone size: once
J gene: TRBJ2-7
CDR3 DNA: TGTGCCAGCAGTGCGACTAGCGGGCGCGAGCAGTACTTC
CDR3 protein: CASSATSGREQYF

V gene: TRBV29-1
D gene: -
clone size: -
J gene: TRBJ2-2
CDR3 DNA: TGCAGCGTTGGGGCAGTAGGTGGGGGCACCGGGGAGCTGTTTTTT
CDR3 protein: CSVGAVGGGTGELFF

V gene: TRBV29-1
D gene: -
clone size: -
J gene: TRBJ2-7
CDR3 DNA: TGCAGCGTTGAGCTCTTATACGAGCAGTACTTC
CDR3 protein: CSVELLYEQYF

V gene: TRBV25-1
D gene: -
clone size: few
J gene: TRBJ2-7
CDR3 DNA: TGTGCCAGCAGTGAATCTGGGACCGGCTCCTACGAGCAGTACTTC
CDR3 protein: CASSESGTGSYEQYF

V gene: TRBV6-5
D gene: TRBD1
clone size: few
J gene: TRBJ1-2
CDR3 DNA: TGTGCCAGCAGTTACGTGGGACAGGGCCGCTATGGCTACACCTTC
CDR3 protein: CASSYVGQGRYGYTF

V gene: TRBV7-9
D gene: TRBD2
clone size: -
J gene: TRBJ2-7
CDR3 DNA: TGTGCCAGCAGCTTAGCGGGACTAGCGGGAGCCTACGAGCAGTACTTC
CDR3 protein: CASSLAGLAGAYEQYF